This TCR beta chain was sequenced in a study of OX40 agonist ivuxolimab in advanced cancers. At the level of the study: A partial response was reached by three patients: one with hepatocellular carcinoma and two with cutaneous melanoma.

CDR1 is SQVTM and CDR2 is ANQGSEA in the germline V gene. CDR3 length: 15 amino acids. Trimming shortened V by 0 bases and J by 3 bases, and 12 bases separated the two germline ends. Study findings and constraints: At 0.1-3.0 mg/kg, partial responders had clonal expansion among the lowest observed. CD8+ T cells (on average) carried more expanded clones than CD4+ T cells.

Blood draws occurred at baseline, cycle 4 day 1, and cycle 7 day 1. As for this clone: Its antigen is unknown.

Assay used: immunoSEQ multiplex PCR; TCRdb lists only in-frame clones, some missing. Of fewer than 85,000 clones in the sample, around 83% were seen once. The sample here was CD4+ or CD8+ T cells sorted from blood, taken in a trial of the OX40 agonist ivuxolimab. The chain uses TRBV29-1 and TRBJ2-1; no reliable D call. This clonotype was obtained from an adult with an advanced solid tumor such as melanoma, head and neck, liver or kidney cancer. The CDR3 region is CSVEDPGGYYNEQFF. In DNA form, the CDR3 reads TGCAGCGTTGAAGATCCGGGCGGTTACTACAATGAGCAGTTCTTC.